This T cell receptor beta chain is drawn from a study of T-cell reconstitution after alpha-beta-depleted transplantation in children listed by TCRdb under 2016. As for the study more broadly: The study quantitatively tracked T-cell immune reconstitution after TCRalphabeta/CD19-depleted allogeneic hematopoietic cell transplantation in children using TCR repertoire profiling. General study outcomes and caveats: The frequencies of hyperexpanded clones fell over the following months, and after one year, T-cell counts and TCRbeta diversity were mostly attributed to newly produced T cells. The high TCRbeta diversity at day 60 in some patients was ascribed to recipient T cells and intrathymic progenitors that had survived conditioning. About two months after transplant, the apparently early recovery of alphabetaT-cell counts reportedly depended on just several hundred clones that had expanded rapidly and came from non-depleted graft cells.

The sample's treatment or condition label is to be understood as: allogeneic hematopoietic cell transplantation with graft depleted of TCRalphabeta T cells and CD19 B cells. The transplant recipients were children given TCRalphabeta/CD19-depleted allogeneic hematopoietic cell grafts. The germline V gene (reference sequence) yields DFQATT for CDR1 and SNEGSKA for CDR2. At the junction V is shortened by 1 base and J by 0 bases, with 7 bases in between. There are 14 amino acids in the CDR3, from cysteine to phenylalanine inclusive. This entry keeps only the CDR3 DNA: 42 bases, framed from base 1. Libraries were constructed by PCR. The sequencer listed for this sample is Illumina HiSeq 2500. To normalize quantification of the TCRbeta repertoire, the TCR libraries were built with molecular barcoding that relied on unique molecular identifiers. Clones were called with MiXCR by TCRdb after fastp trimmed the public reads at Q25, and only in-frame beta chains were retained. Duplicate CDR3 protein sequences are folded into a single record with the most common DNA and genes. This sample holds 700,000 or so distinct CDR3 sequences; around 14% were observed only once. The top ten hold 0.79% of the sample.

In this sample, this clonotype turned up many times. The antigen it recognizes is unknown. Qualities for individual bases were not recorded, and no much larger clone is one base off. Source: PBMCs, taken before TCRalphabeta/CD19-depleted stem cell transplant. The TCR sequence derives from a girl aged 2-10 years with congenital amegakaryocytic thrombocytopenia, due to receive a stem cell transplant. Recombination linked TRBV20-1 to TRBJ2-1; the D gene cannot be resolved reliably. The CDR3 is CSARAVRSYNEQFF. The DNA is TGCAGTGCTAGAGCGGTGCGCTCCTACAATGAGCAGTTCTTC.